What follows are 22 T cell receptor beta chains derived from one specimen sequenced in a study of blood T cell repertoires in COVID-19. Data came from immunoSEQ multiplex PCR; TCRdb stores just in-frame clones and leaves some out. Counted here are a few hundred thousand clones, over 80% occurring once; the ten biggest clones make up roughly 10%. The source material was peripheral blood. The source is a woman in her sixties or seventies with COVID-19, enrolled during active disease.

In this sample, this clone turned up once. This chain's CDR3 is CASSYYRGGYEQYF. As DNA, the CDR3 is TGTGCCAGCAGTTACTACAGAGGGGGCTACGAGCAGTACTTC. V and J are TRBV6-2 or TRBV6-3 and TRBJ2-7; a possible D gene is TRBD1 (6 bases). The germline CDR1 and CDR2 sequences are MNHEY and SVGEGT. V lost 1 base, J lost 3 bases, and 10 bases lay in between. The CDR3 runs to 14 residues.

V gene TRBV7-9 combines with J gene TRBJ1-3; D call uncertain. The CDR3 loop spans 15 amino acids. Per the germline V gene, CDR1 is SEHNR and CDR2 is FQNEAQ (reference sequence). Trimming left V 6 bases short and J 4 bases short, with 16 bases between. This CDR3 reads CASRNTGALGNTIYF. The CDR3 nucleotides are TGTGCCAGCAGGAACACGGGAGCTTTGGGAAACACCATATATTTT.

This chain joins TRBV9 and TRBJ2-2, with D maybe TRBD2 (5 bases). Trimming shortened V by 0 bases and J by 0 bases, and 12 bases separated the two germline ends. CDR1 and CDR2 (germline): SGDLS, YYNGEE. CDR3 size: 17 residues. The CDR3 sequence is CASSVEGSVSNTGELFF. The CDR3 bases are TGTGCCAGCAGCGTAGAGGGTAGCGTCTCGAACACCGGGGAGCTGTTTTTT.

The V and J genes are TRBV29-1 and TRBJ1-5, with D possibly matching TRBD1 (6 bases). Germline CDR1 and CDR2: SQVTM and ANQGSEA. CDR3 length: 15 amino acids. V was trimmed by 8 bases and J by 2 bases, leaving 19 bases between them. The CDR3 sequence is CSNGGGADGNQPQHF. In nucleotides, the CDR3 is TGCAGCAATGGAGGGGGGGCTGACGGCAATCAGCCCCAGCATTTT.

This sequence joins TRBV5-6 and TRBJ2-7; D unclear. CDR3 length equals 15 residues. Germline assignment: CDR1 SGHDT and CDR2 YYEEEE. V lost 3 bases and J lost 2, with 15 bases in between. CDR3 nucleotides: TGTGCCAGCAGCTCGGATACCGACTGGCCCTACGAGCAGTACTTC. The encoded protein is CASSSDTDWPYEQYF.

As regards this clone: The same CDR3 arises from other DNA sequences in this sample as well. The chain carries TRBV18 and TRBJ1-4; the D is unclear. Trimming cost V 0 bases and J 0 bases, with 2 bases left between them. CDR1 and CDR2 from the germline V gene are KGHSH and LQKENI. This CDR3 has 14 amino acids. The CDR3 sequence: CASSPPATNEKLFF. The CDR3 coding sequence is TGTGCCAGCTCACCACCCGCAACTAATGAAAAACTGTTTTTT.

This clone is a singleton in its sample. The chain combines TRBV18 with TRBJ1-2; 8 bases are a match to TRBD1. The trim removed 6 bases at V and 4 bases at J, leaving 7 bases unmatched. Germline V CDR1 and CDR2: KGHSH, LQKENI. The CDR3 extends over 14 amino acids. CDR3 DNA: TGTGCCAGCTCCAAGGACAGGGAAGTCTATGGCTACACCTTC. Residues: CASSKDREVYGYTF.

In its sample, this clone was seen once. The chain is built from TRBV9 and TRBJ2-7; 7 nucleotides agree with TRBD1. The CDR3 consists of 15 residues. Germline V gene sequence: CDR1 SGDLS, CDR2 YYNGEE. Germline trimming cut 4 bases from V and 2 bases from J; bases unmatched to any gene: 9. CDR3 amino acids: CASSIGQVPAYEQYF. For the CDR3, the DNA is TGTGCCAGCAGCATAGGACAGGTTCCTGCCTACGAGCAGTACTTC. Variable domain in full (rest from reference TRBV9 and TRBJ2-7): DSGVTQTPKHLITATGQRVTLRCSPRSGDLSVYWYQQSLDQGLQFLIQYYNGEERAKGNILERFSAQQFPDLHSELNLSSLELGDSALYFCASSIGQVPAYEQYFGPGTRLTVT.

The rearrangement uses TRBV19 and TRBJ1-4; TRBD1 might be the D (6 bases). Trimming pared 4 bases from V and 8 bases from J, leaving 11 bases between. Germline V gene data show CDR1 as LNHDA and CDR2 as SQIVND (reference sequence). This CDR3 has 13 residues. The CDR3 DNA follows: TGTGCCAGTAGTACCCAGGGGTACGAAAAACTGTTTTTT. Protein sequence: CASSTQGYEKLFF.

The chain is built from TRBV18 and TRBJ1-5; 9 bases match TRBD1. This CDR3 spans 17 amino acids. Germline assignment: CDR1 KGHSH and CDR2 LQKENI. V shed 3 bases and J 0 bases; nucleotides not matched to a gene: 6. The CDR3 is CASSPSGTGLSNQPQHF. CDR3 DNA: TGTGCCAGCTCACCCAGCGGGACAGGGCTTAGCAATCAGCCCCAGCATTTT.

The CDR3 sequence is CASSGWDRGSYGYTF. CDR3 coding DNA: TGTGCCAGCAGCGGCTGGGACAGGGGGTCCTATGGCTACACCTTC. The V call is TRBV9, the J call TRBJ1-2; TRBD1 matches at 11 bases. This CDR3 is built from 15 residues. Looked up from germline, CDR1 is SGDLS and CDR2 is YYNGEE. J gave up 4 bases and V 3 bases, and 5 bases lay outside the gene matches.

The chain joins TRBV6-5 to TRBJ1-6; D not resolved. This CDR3 region has 15 residues. CDR1 is MNHEY and CDR2 is SVGAGI in the germline V gene. The V and J ends lost 4 bases and 4 bases respectively, with 11 bases between them. The CDR3 bases are TGTGCCAGCAGTTTTGATGAGAGATATAATTCACCCCTCCACTTT. Its protein is CASSFDERYNSPLHF.

The chain joins TRBV28 to TRBJ1-2; D is perhaps TRBD1 (6 bases). Trimming pared 5 bases from V and 2 bases from J, leaving 12 bases between. The CDR3 covers 14 residues. In germline, CDR1 is MDHEN, CDR2 SYDVKM. This chain's CDR3 is CASSVHRVNYGYTF. CDR3 DNA: TGTGCCAGCAGTGTACACAGGGTGAACTATGGCTACACCTTC.

The V gene is TRBV30, the J gene TRBJ1-1; 9 bases are shared with TRBD1. The J segment lost 4 bases and the V segment lost 6 bases, leaving 3 bases of the junction unmatched. The CDR3 sequence is 12 residues long. Per the germline V gene, CDR1 is GTSNPN and CDR2 is SVGIG (reference sequence). The CDR3 is CACTGGGTEAFF. Here the CDR3 DNA reads TGTGCCTGTACAGGGGGCGGCACTGAAGCTTTCTTT.

The J gene is TRBJ1-5, the V gene TRBV19; D perhaps matches TRBD1 (6 bases). The germline CDR1 and CDR2 sequences are LNHDA and SQIVND (reference sequence). V lost 5 bases to trimming and J lost 5 bases, with 16 bases between them. The CDR3 consists of 15 residues. This CDR3 is CASSVTGTSYQPQHF. CDR3 DNA: TGTGCCAGTAGTGTCACCGGGACATCCTATCAGCCCCAGCATTTT.

Turning to this clone: Given the absence of the conserved phenylalanine or tryptophan at the CDR3 end, a read error is likely. The DNA is left out, because the CDR3 cannot be placed on it with certainty; the CDR3 is given as TCRdb lists it. The chain couples TRBV5-8 to TRBJ1-2; the tabulated D call, TRBD1, remains unverified against the DNA. Germline assignment: CDR1 SGHTS and CDR2 YDEGEE. A total of 11 residues make up the CDR3, ends included. This CDR3 is CASSSRRTIPL.

This clone was counted a single time. The chain recombines TRBV19 with TRBJ1-5; a weak D match, TRBD1 (6 bases). The V end lost 4 bases, the J end lost 0 bases, and 10 bases lay between the germline ends. Germline V gives CDR1 LNHDA, CDR2 SQIVND (reference sequence). The CDR3 contains 15 residues. The DNA of the CDR3 is TGTGCCAGTAGTACGGGACACCGTAGCAATCAGCCCCAGCATTTT. This translates into CASSTGHRSNQPQHF.

This clone was counted only a few times. The gene calls are TRBV5-4 and TRBJ2-7, with 8 nucleotides matching TRBD2. Per germline, CDR1 SGHNT and CDR2 YYREEE (reference sequence). The CDR3 has 16 residues. Trimming at V came to 3 bases and at J to 1 base, leaving 9 bases not matched to a gene. The CDR3 loop reads CASSWGGRLGSYEQYF. CDR3 coding DNA: TGTGCCAGCAGCTGGGGCGGGAGGTTGGGTTCCTACGAGCAGTACTTC.

The genes are TRBV5-4 and TRBJ2-1, with TRBD2 matching over 14 bases. This CDR3 spans 15 amino acids. Unmatched junction bases numbered 5, after V lost 4 bases and J lost 8 bases. Germline V gene lookup returns CDR1 SGHNT and CDR2 YYREEE (reference sequence). CDR3 in DNA: TGTGCCAGCAGCCCAGGGACTAGCGGGAGCGATGAGCAGTTCTTC. Its translation: CASSPGTSGSDEQFF.

The genes are TRBV9 and TRBJ2-1; D is unclear. The V and J ends lost 4 bases and 9 bases respectively, with 11 bases between them. The CDR3 runs to 12 residues. CDR1 and CDR2 (germline): SGDLS, YYNGEE. The CDR3 DNA is TGTGCCAGCAGCCCTCATTCGGGTGAGCAGTTCTTC. This encodes CASSPHSGEQFF.

This rearrangement joins TRBV12-3 or TRBV12-4 to TRBJ1-1, with D uncertain. Trimming stripped 7 bases from V and 7 bases from J, with 16 bases between. The CDR3 contains 13 residues. CDR3 sequence (DNA): TGTGCCAGCAAGGAGGAGGTCCCAAGTGAAGCTTTCTTT. This gives the protein CASKEEVPSEAFF.

This clone was seen once. The chain couples TRBV15 to TRBJ2-1, with 8 bases matching TRBD2. Germline V lookup: CDR1 LNHNV, CDR2 YYDKDF (reference sequence). With V trimmed by 0 bases and J by 0 bases, 7 bases remained unmatched. This CDR3 is 18 amino acids long. As DNA, the CDR3 is TGTGCCACCAGCAGAGATCGAAGCGGGAGTCTCTCCTACAATGAGCAGTTCTTC. Protein: CATSRDRSGSLSYNEQFF.